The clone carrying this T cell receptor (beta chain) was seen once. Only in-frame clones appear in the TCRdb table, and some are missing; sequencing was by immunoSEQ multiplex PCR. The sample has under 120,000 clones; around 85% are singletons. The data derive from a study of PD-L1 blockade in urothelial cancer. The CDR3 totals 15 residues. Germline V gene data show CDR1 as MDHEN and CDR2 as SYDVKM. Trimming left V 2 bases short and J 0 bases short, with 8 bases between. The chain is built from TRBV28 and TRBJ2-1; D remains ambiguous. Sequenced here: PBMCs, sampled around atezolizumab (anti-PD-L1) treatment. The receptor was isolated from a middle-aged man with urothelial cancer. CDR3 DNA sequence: TGTGCCAGCAGTTTAACAGCCGGCTCCTACAATGAGCAGTTCTTC. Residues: CASSLTAGSYNEQFF. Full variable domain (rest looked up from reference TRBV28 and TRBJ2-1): DVKVTQSSRYLVKRTGEKVFLECVQDMDHENMFWYRQDPGLGLRLIYFSYDVKMKEKGDIPEGYSVSREKKERFSLILESASTNQTSMYLCASSLTAGSYNEQFFGPGTRLTVL.